This T cell receptor (beta chain) is drawn from a study of blood T cell repertoires in COVID-19. Looking at the study overall: From T cells, B-cell-depleted T cells, or PBMCs came the material, which was cDNA or gDNA.

This clone was seen just once. How the authors handled the data: How many nucleated cells were present was estimated from reference gene primer amplification. Sequencing was performed with immunoSEQ multiplex PCR; in TCRdb, only in-frame clones are kept and a portion is missing. V and J calls plus clone size are reproduced from that table; the DNA served to infer D and trimming. The sample lists nearly 80,000 clones; around 83% were seen once. CDR1 is MGHRA and CDR2 is YSYEKL in the germline V gene. This CDR3 spans 17 amino acids. The trim removed 1 base at V and 0 bases at J, leaving 3 bases unmatched.

Sequencing was performed on peripheral blood. This chain joins TRBV4-1 and TRBJ2-1, with 10 bases fitting TRBD2. This clonotype was sampled from a middle-aged man with acute or convalescent COVID-19. The DNA of the CDR3 is TGCGCCAGCAGCCAAGGACTAGCGGGTCCCTCCTACAATGAGCAGTTCTTC. Protein: CASSQGLAGPSYNEQFF.